The T cell receptor (beta chain) described here comes from a study of graft-versus-host responses after intestinal transplantation. Study as a whole: Multivisceral, liver-intestinal, or isolated intestinal transplants were received by the recipients. The study gave all recipients anti-thymocyte globulin induction, then tacrolimus and steroids for two to three years. Overall study findings and caveats: In patients with graft-donor T cell macrochimerism, allograft graft-versus-host to host-versus-graft clonal ratios were high. Maximum circulating GvH clone levels tracked with early post-transplant HvG decreases.

CFSE-labeled responder cells (about 200,000) were plated with about 200,000 irradiated, violet-dye-labeled stimulator cells. Trimming cost V 5 bases and J 2 bases; bases outside gene matches: 15. Germline CDR1 reads SGHRS; CDR2 reads YFSETQ. The CDR3 contains 18 residues. Measured with immunoSEQ multiplex PCR; TCRdb has only the in-frame clones, and not every one. The table lists 1,500 to 2,000 clones, around 38% of them singletons, with roughly 9% in the top ten. The receptor's source is a human patient who was an organ donor for intestinal transplantation. This specimen consisted of alloreactive CD8+ T cells from a mixed lymphocyte reaction culture, obtained before transplantation. Subset noted: CFSE-low proliferating T cells sorted from approximately 6-day pre-transplant mixed lymphocyte reaction (GvH or HvG direction). This chain uses TRBV5-1 with TRBJ2-3; 9 bases fit TRBD2. The CDR3 coding sequence is TGCGCCAGCAGTCCCACAGCTCCGGGACTAGCTTACACAGATACGCAGTATTTT. It codes for CASSPTAPGLAYTDTQYF.